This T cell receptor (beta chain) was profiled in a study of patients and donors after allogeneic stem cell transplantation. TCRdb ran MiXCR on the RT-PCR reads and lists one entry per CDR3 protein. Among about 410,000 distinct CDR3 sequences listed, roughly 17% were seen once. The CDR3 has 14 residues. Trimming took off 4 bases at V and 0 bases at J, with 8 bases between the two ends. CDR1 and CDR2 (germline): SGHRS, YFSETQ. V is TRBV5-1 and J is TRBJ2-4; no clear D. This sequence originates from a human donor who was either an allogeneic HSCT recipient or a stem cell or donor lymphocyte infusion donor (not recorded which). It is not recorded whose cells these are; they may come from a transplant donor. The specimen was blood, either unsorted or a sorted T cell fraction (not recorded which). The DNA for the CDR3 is TGCGCCAGCAGCACTGGAAGAGCCAAAAACATTCAGTACTTC. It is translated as CASSTGRAKNIQYF.